The text below deals with one TCR beta chain. This cohort consisted of healthy bone marrow donors. The entry originates in a study of cytomegalovirus exposure and HLA in healthy donors. PCR used 60 Vbeta primers and 13 Jbeta primers. This table comes from immunoSEQ multiplex PCR, and its TCRdb copy is limited to in-frame clones, with some not included. Among around 140,000 clones listed, about 61% were seen once. Germline V gene sequence: CDR1 SGHAT, CDR2 FQNNGV. This CDR3 is built from 14 residues. The V end lost 0 bases, the J end lost 6 bases, and 9 bases lay between the germline ends. The sequence came from a woman between 40 and 55 years old in good health and CMV-seronegative. Material for sequencing was PBMCs. The rearrangement links TRBV11-2 to TRBJ1-5, with a tentative D call TRBD1 (5 bases). In nucleotides, the CDR3 is TGTGCCAGCAGCTTAGACAGGGATAGTCAGCCCCAGCATTTT. Translating it yields CASSLDRDSQPQHF.